This is a list of T cell receptor beta chains from one sample in a study of blood T cell repertoires in COVID-19. The table came from immunoSEQ multiplex PCR; TCRdb's copy has only in-frame clones and leaves some out. Of around 300,000 clones listed, under 90% are singletons. Source material: peripheral blood. These receptors all stem from a woman aged 40 to 50 who had recovered from COVID-19. Both conserved end residues are part of each CDR3. D genes are given only for firm matches. Some rows mark clone size as missing; the rest say once, few, many or name a class of expanded clone.

cdr3_nt cdr3_aa d_call j_call clone_size v_call
TGTGCCAGCAGTTTCAGACAGGGGGGGGACTATGGCTACACCTTC CASSFRQGGDYGYTF TRBD1 TRBJ1-2 NA TRBV27
TGTGCCAGCAGCCAGGAACAGGGGGCCTATGGCTACACCTTC CASSQEQGAYGYTF TRBD1 TRBJ1-2 NA TRBV14
TGTGCCAGCAGCCCAAGTGGGGACAACTCCTACGAGCAGTACTTC CASSPSGDNSYEQYF NA TRBJ2-7 NA TRBV3-1/TRBV3-2
TGTGCCATCAGTGAAAGGCAGGGGACAGATACGCAGTATTTT CAISERQGTDTQYF NA TRBJ2-3 NA TRBV10-3
TGTGCCAGCAGTGAGATCTGGGACAGGCGGAACGAGCAGTACTTC CASSEIWDRRNEQYF TRBD1 TRBJ2-7 NA TRBV6-1
TGCAGTGCTGGTAAACAGGGTGAGCAGTTCTTC CSAGKQGEQFF NA TRBJ2-1 NA TRBV20-1
TGTGCCAGCAGCGCCGGGACAGGGGGCGAAAACAATGAGCAGTTCTTC CASSAGTGGENNEQFF TRBD1 TRBJ2-1 NA TRBV27
TGTGCCAGCGAAAAGGGGGCGAGGACCGGGGAGCTGTTTTTT CASEKGARTGELFF TRBD1 TRBJ2-2 NA TRBV11-2
TGTGCCACCAGCAGTTTGACGGGCTATGGCTACACCTTC CATSSLTGYGYTF NA TRBJ1-2 NA TRBV15
TGCGCCAGCAGCCAAACTACAGGGGATCAGCCCCAGCATTTT CASSQTTGDQPQHF TRBD1 TRBJ1-5 NA TRBV4-1
TGCGCCAGCAGCCAAGCCTACAGAGAAACCTACCAAGAGACCCAGTACTTC CASSQAYRETYQETQYF NA TRBJ2-5 NA TRBV4-1
TGTGCCAGCAGCTGGGCCACGTCGGTTCGCACCGGGGAGCTGTTTTTT CASSWATSVRTGELFF NA TRBJ2-2 few TRBV7-9
TGTGCCAGCAGTAACCCGACAGGGGGCTTCGGCTACGAGCAGTACTTC CASSNPTGGFGYEQYF TRBD1 TRBJ2-7 NA TRBV6-6
TGTGCCAGCAGTTACTCGCTAGCGGGAGTCGTAATTTCCTACAATGAGCAGTTCTTC CASSYSLAGVVISYNEQFF TRBD2 TRBJ2-1 NA TRBV6-2/TRBV6-3
TGTGCCAGCAGCCCTGAGCGGGAGTCTTACAATGAGCAGTTCTTC CASSPERESYNEQFF TRBD2 TRBJ2-1 NA TRBV13
TGTGCCAGCAGTGGCGGTTTACGGCCAGGGGACGAGCAGTACTTC CASSGGLRPGDEQYF NA TRBJ2-7 NA TRBV2
TGTGCCAGCAGCTTAGCGGGAGTAGGGACCGGGGAGCTGTTTTTT CASSLAGVGTGELFF TRBD2 TRBJ2-2 NA TRBV3-1/TRBV3-2